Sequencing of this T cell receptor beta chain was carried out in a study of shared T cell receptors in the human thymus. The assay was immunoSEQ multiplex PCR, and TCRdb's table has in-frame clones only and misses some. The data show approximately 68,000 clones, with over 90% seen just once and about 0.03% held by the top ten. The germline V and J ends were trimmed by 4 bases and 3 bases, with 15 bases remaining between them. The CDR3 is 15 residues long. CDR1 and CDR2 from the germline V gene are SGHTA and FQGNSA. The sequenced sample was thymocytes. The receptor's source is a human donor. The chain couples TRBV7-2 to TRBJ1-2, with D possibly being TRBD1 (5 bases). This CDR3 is CASSSREFPDYGYTF. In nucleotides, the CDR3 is TGTGCCAGCAGCTCCAGGGAGTTCCCCGACTATGGCTACACCTTC.